This passage covers 22 T cell receptor beta chains from one sample sequenced in a study of T cells in Graves' hyperthyroidism and ophthalmopathy. RNA transcripts provided the source from which TCR beta CDR3 regions were amplified. The HTBI set primed first-round TCR CDR3 RT-PCR. TCRdb recomputed calls from the multiplex PCR reads with MiXCR, one row per CDR3 protein. The sample shows about 420,000 distinct CDR3 sequences, roughly 15% of them seen only once. Material for sequencing was blood. Receptors were obtained from a woman between 18 and 29 years old with Graves' hyperthyroidism.

This clonotype has a handful of counts. The V call is TRBV27, the J call TRBJ1-5, with no clear D. Germline V CDR1 and CDR2: MNHEY, SMNVEV (reference sequence). The CDR3 runs 16 residues. Trimming took 6 bases from V and 1 from J, leaving 16 bases between them. CDR3 in amino acids: CASSPFVEVSNQPQHF. The CDR3 nucleotides read TGTGCCAGCAGCCCTTTTGTAGAGGTGAGCAATCAGCCCCAGCATTTT.

V gene TRBV15 combines with J gene TRBJ2-7; D ambiguous. This CDR3 is 15 amino acids long. The V gene lost 0 bases and the J gene lost 0 bases, with 9 bases spanning the gap. Germline V gene data show CDR1 as LNHNV and CDR2 as YYDKDF (reference sequence). The CDR3 spells CATSRDLGNSYEQYF. CDR3 in DNA: TGTGCCACCAGCAGAGATCTGGGGAACTCCTACGAGCAGTACTTC. Full variable domain (remainder filled in from reference TRBV15 and TRBJ2-7): DAMVIQNPRYQVTQFGKPVTLSCSQTLNHNVMYWYQQKSSQAPKLLFHYYDKDFNNEADTPDNFQSRRPNTSFCFLDIRSPGLGDTAMYLCATSRDLGNSYEQYFGPGTRLTVT.

This clonotype was found a few times. V usage is TRBV9 and J usage is TRBJ1-4, with D perhaps TRBD1 (5 bases). The CDR3 runs to 18 residues. Germline CDR1 is SGDLS and CDR2 is YYNGEE. V lost 4 bases, J lost 3 bases, and 22 bases lay in between. The CDR3 DNA reads TGTGCCAGCAGCCCCAGGACACCTAGGTATTTGGCTAATGAAAAACTGTTTTTT. Translating gives CASSPRTPRYLANEKLFF.

This clonotype was observed a handful of times. The J gene is TRBJ2-1, the V gene TRBV20-1; TRBD2 agrees at 7 bases. Trimming cost V 0 bases and J 4 bases; bases outside gene matches: 6. The CDR3 runs to 15 residues. Germline CDR1 DFQATT, CDR2 SNEGSKA (reference sequence). This CDR3 is CSARDWSGNYNEQFF. The CDR3, as DNA: TGCAGTGCTAGAGATTGGAGCGGGAATTACAATGAGCAGTTCTTC.

Notes on this clonotype: This may come from a read error, since a much larger clone is one base off. The chain links TRBV7-8 to TRBJ1-1; D is ambiguous. The CDR3 is 13 residues long. Germline assignment: CDR1 SGHVS and CDR2 FQNEAQ. The CDR3 nucleotides read TGTGTCAGCAGCTTAGGACCGAGGACTGAAGCTTTCTTT. Its protein product is CVSSLGPRTEAFF.

This clonotype was counted a few times. V usage is TRBV19 and J usage is TRBJ2-7; tentatively, D is TRBD2 (6 bases). The CDR3 consists of 14 residues. Trimming left V 6 bases short and J 5 bases short, with 17 bases between. CDR1 is LNHDA, CDR2 SQIVND, per germline (reference sequence). For the CDR3, the DNA is TGTGCCAGTAGACCCGGGACTTTGCCCCACGAGCAGTACTTC. It specifies CASRPGTLPHEQYF.

The chain has TRBV3-1 and TRBJ1-5; TRBD1 agrees at 9 bases. Germline CDR1 LGHDT, CDR2 YNNKEL (reference sequence). The CDR3 contains 15 residues. J lost 6 bases, V lost 3 bases, and 6 bases had no gene match. In DNA form, the CDR3 reads TGTGCCAGCAGCCAGGGACAGGGATCTATTCAGCCCCAGCATTTT. This translates into CASSQGQGSIQPQHF.

This clonotype came up many times. This chain links TRBV7-2 with TRBJ1-2; D may be TRBD1 (5 bases). V gave up 5 bases and J gave up 7 bases, with 20 bases separating them. The germline CDR1 and CDR2 sequences are SGHTA and FQGNSA. The CDR3 spans 15 residues. CDR3 nucleotide sequence: TGTGCCAGCAGCAAGGATGGGGGAGCGGATCGTGGCTACACCTTC. Amino acids: CASSKDGGADRGYTF.

This sequence joins TRBV29-1 and TRBJ1-1; D not certain. CDR3 length: 13 residues. The V end lost 2 bases, the J end lost 4 bases, and 11 bases lay between the germline ends. From germline, CDR1 is SQVTM and CDR2 ANQGSEA. The CDR3 DNA reads as TGCAGCGTTGAAAGACTTATAATCACTGAAGCTTTCTTT. Its translation: CSVERLIITEAFF.

There are many counts of this clonotype. The chain joins TRBV7-2 to TRBJ1-2, with a tentative D call TRBD1 (6 bases). Germline assignment: CDR1 SGHTA and CDR2 FQGNSA. This CDR3 region has 15 residues. V gave up 4 bases and J gave up 7 bases, with 19 bases separating them. The DNA for the CDR3 is TGTGCCAGCAGCTCGAGTATCACAGGGTTCGGTGGCTACACCTTC. Translation: CASSSSITGFGGYTF. Together with reference TRBV7-2 and TRBJ1-2, the CDR3 gives the full variable domain: GAGVSQSPSNKVTEKGKDVELRCDPISGHTALYWYRQSLGQGLEFLIYFQGNSAPDKSGLPSDRFSAERTGGSVSTLTIQRTQQEDSAVYLCASSSSITGFGGYTFGSGTRLTVV.

Ten or more counts support this clonotype. J is TRBJ2-7 and V is TRBV7-8, with unresolved D. CDR3 length equals 16 residues. Germline loops: CDR1 SGHVS, CDR2 FQNEAQ. V shed 5 bases and J shed 1 base, with 18 bases lying between them. The CDR3 is CASSPSRHLKSYEQYF. DNA for the CDR3: TGTGCCAGCAGCCCTTCCCGCCACCTAAAATCCTACGAGCAGTACTTC.

This sequence joins TRBV9 and TRBJ2-2, with 11 nucleotides matching TRBD2. This CDR3 is 16 amino acids long. Germline CDR1 and CDR2: SGDLS and YYNGEE. J was trimmed by 3 bases and V by 1 base; bases with no gene match: 2. CDR3 amino acids: CASSVWGLADTGELFF. CDR3 bases: TGTGCCAGCAGCGTATGGGGACTAGCGGACACCGGGGAGCTGTTTTTT.

This clonotype was found many times. The rearrangement links TRBV6-1 to TRBJ2-1, with 12 bases identical to TRBD2. Trimming cost V 5 bases and J 1 base; bases outside gene matches: 9. Per germline, CDR1 MNHNS and CDR2 SASEGT. The CDR3 is made up of 18 amino acids. In DNA form, the CDR3 reads TGTGCCAGCAGTACGGGGCTAGCGGGAGGGAAATCCTACAATGAGCAGTTCTTC. This translates into CASSTGLAGGKSYNEQFF.

In this sample, this clonotype turned up many times. The chain uses TRBV6-1 and TRBJ2-5; TRBD1 matches 10 bases. The germline gives CDR1 MNHNS, CDR2 SASEGT. This CDR3 region has 14 residues. V lost 4 bases, J lost 5 bases, and 4 bases stayed unmatched. CDR3 DNA: TGTGCCAGCAGTGCGCCGGGACAGGGGGAGACCCAGTACTTC. This sequence encodes CASSAPGQGETQYF.

This clonotype showed up many times. The rearrangement links TRBV6-5 to TRBJ1-2; 7 bases align to TRBD1. This CDR3 contains 13 residues. J gave up 8 bases and V 2 bases, and 5 bases lay outside the gene matches. Germline V CDR1 and CDR2: MNHEY, SVGAGI. Here the CDR3 DNA reads TGTGCCAGCAGTTACGCACAGGGGCAGGGCTACACCTTC. Its protein is CASSYAQGQGYTF.

In this sample, this clonotype turned up many times. The CDR3 sequence: CASSLDGRDRGKDYTF. The CDR3 nucleotides read TGCGCCAGCAGCTTGGATGGGAGGGACAGGGGCAAGGACTACACCTTC. The gene calls are TRBV5-1 and TRBJ1-2; 10 bases fit TRBD1. Trimming at V came to 0 bases and at J to 10 bases, leaving 12 bases not matched to a gene. This CDR3 region has 16 residues. Germline CDR1 is SGHRS and CDR2 is YFSETQ. The entire variable domain, with the rest obtained from reference TRBV5-1 and TRBJ1-2, is as follows: KAGVTQTPRYLIKTRGQQVTLSCSPISGHRSVSWYQQTPGQGLQFLFEYFSETQRNKGNFPGRFSGRQFSNSRSEMNVSTLELGDSALYLCASSLDGRDRGKDYTFGSGTRLTVV.

There are many counts of this clonotype. This chain joins TRBV20-1 and TRBJ2-5, with D tentatively TRBD1 or TRBD2 (5 bases each). The V and J ends lost 3 bases and 3 bases respectively, with 14 bases between them. Germline V gives CDR1 DFQATT, CDR2 SNEGSKA (reference sequence). CDR3 length: 14 residues. The DNA for the CDR3 is TGCAGTGCTAGTTTATTGCGAGGGGAAGAGACCCAGTACTTC. It yields the protein CSASLLRGEETQYF.

This chain joins TRBV5-1 and TRBJ2-5; 7 bases agree with TRBD1. The trim removed 4 bases at V and 2 bases at J, leaving 8 bases unmatched. The CDR3 runs 15 residues. Germline V gene sequence: CDR1 SGHRS, CDR2 YFSETQ. The CDR3 loop reads CASSIGTATQETQYF. DNA for the CDR3: TGCGCCAGCAGCATAGGGACAGCAACACAAGAGACCCAGTACTTC.

The V and J genes are TRBV28 and TRBJ1-5; 7 bases map to TRBD1. The ends lost 5 bases at V and 2 bases at J; junction bases unmatched: 12. The CDR3 consists of 17 residues. Germline assignment: CDR1 MDHEN and CDR2 SYDVKM. This CDR3 is CASSPWRGRDGNQPQHF. CDR3 DNA sequence: TGTGCCAGCAGTCCCTGGAGGGGGCGTGATGGCAATCAGCCCCAGCATTTT.

This clonotype was recorded many times. The rearrangement uses TRBV12-3 or TRBV12-4 and TRBJ1-1; the D is unclear. The CDR3 contains 14 residues. V lost 3 bases to trimming and J lost 0 bases, with 8 bases between them. The CDR3 region has the DNA TGTGCCAGCAGTTTGCAGCACATGAACACTGAAGCTTTCTTT. Its translation: CASSLQHMNTEAFF.

Many counts were recorded for this clonotype. The chain recombines TRBV6-2 or TRBV6-3 with TRBJ1-1, with D unresolved. The CDR3 covers 14 residues. Per the germline V gene, CDR1 is MNHEY and CDR2 is SVGEGT. V was cut by 2 bases and J by 4 bases, with 11 bases left in between. The CDR3 DNA reads as TGTGCCAGCAGTTACAGCCAGAGGACCACTGAAGCTTTCTTT. Protein sequence: CASSYSQRTTEAFF.

The CDR3 sequence: CASQSFTEAFF. The CDR3 DNA sequence: TGTGCCAGCCAATCATTTACTGAAGCTTTCTTT. This rearrangement joins TRBV3-1 to TRBJ1-1, with D uncertain. Germline V gene data show CDR1 as LGHDT and CDR2 as YNNKEL (reference sequence). The V gene lost 8 bases and the J gene lost 5 bases, with 9 bases spanning the gap. The CDR3 has 11 residues.